The following is a T cell receptor (beta chain) sequence with its context. Its matching antigen is unknown. These data are taken from a study of PD-1 blockade in classical Hodgkin lymphoma. Looking at the study overall: Administration of nivolumab to patients was at 3 mg/kg intravenously every 2 weeks. Findings and caveats of the study: Sources of repertoire differences remain undefined, possibly disease activity or prior therapy.

Exposure to brentuximab vedotin varied, and each patient had relapsed following autologous stem cell transplantation. V gave up 11 bases and J gave up 0 bases, with 14 bases separating them. The germline CDR1 and CDR2 sequences are MNHNS and SASEGT. The CDR3 is 14 amino acids. This table comes from immunoSEQ multiplex PCR, and its TCRdb copy is limited to in-frame clones, with some not included. The sample records about 99,000 clones, about four fifths being singletons. The sequences come from peripheral blood mononuclear cells (PBMCs), collected before the second cycle of nivolumab. The origin of this receptor is a human donor with classical Hodgkin lymphoma. The rearrangement uses TRBV6-1 and TRBJ2-1, with a tentative D call TRBD2 (5 bases). The CDR3 region is CAASRVSSYNEQFF. Here the CDR3 DNA reads TGTGCCGCGTCGCGGGTGAGCTCCTACAATGAGCAGTTCTTC.